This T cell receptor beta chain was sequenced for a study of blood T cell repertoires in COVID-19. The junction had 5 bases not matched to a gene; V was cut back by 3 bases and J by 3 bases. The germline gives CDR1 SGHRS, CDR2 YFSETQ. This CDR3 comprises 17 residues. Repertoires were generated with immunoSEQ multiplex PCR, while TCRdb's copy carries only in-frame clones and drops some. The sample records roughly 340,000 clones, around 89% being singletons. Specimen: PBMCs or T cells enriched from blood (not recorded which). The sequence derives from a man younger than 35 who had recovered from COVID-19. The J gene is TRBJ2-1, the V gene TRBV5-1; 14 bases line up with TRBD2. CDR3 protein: CASSSGTSGRGYNEQFF. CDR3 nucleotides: TGCGCCAGCAGCTCTGGGACTAGCGGGAGAGGCTACAATGAGCAGTTCTTC.